This TCR beta chain comes out of a study of T cell responses to AZD1222 COVID-19 vaccine. The overall study: The analysis combined second doses at about 4 or about 12 weeks. Study-wide results and caveats: Receipt of two AZD1222 doses was followed by a rise in Spike-specific TCR breadth and depth. Regions left unmutated in variants are reportedly the target of nearly half of spike-specific TCRs.

For this clone: The antigen is undetermined.

Sequencing used immunoSEQ multiplex PCR; TCRdb keeps in-frame clones, though not all of them. The sample gives 99,000 or so clones, over 85% of which show up once; around 5% is in the top ten. This CDR3 has 15 amino acids. Trimming removed 5 bases from V and 4 bases from J; junction bases left unmatched: 7. Germline CDR1 reads SEHNR; CDR2 reads FQNEAQ (reference sequence). This sequence joins TRBV7-9 and TRBJ2-2, with 7 positions matching TRBD1. The clonotype comes from an adult in good health. The material sequenced was peripheral blood, taken on day 0 of AZD1222 vaccination. The CDR3 DNA follows: TGTGCCAGCAGCATAGACAGGGTTGGCACCGGGGAGCTGTTTTTT. Residues: CASSIDRVGTGELFF.